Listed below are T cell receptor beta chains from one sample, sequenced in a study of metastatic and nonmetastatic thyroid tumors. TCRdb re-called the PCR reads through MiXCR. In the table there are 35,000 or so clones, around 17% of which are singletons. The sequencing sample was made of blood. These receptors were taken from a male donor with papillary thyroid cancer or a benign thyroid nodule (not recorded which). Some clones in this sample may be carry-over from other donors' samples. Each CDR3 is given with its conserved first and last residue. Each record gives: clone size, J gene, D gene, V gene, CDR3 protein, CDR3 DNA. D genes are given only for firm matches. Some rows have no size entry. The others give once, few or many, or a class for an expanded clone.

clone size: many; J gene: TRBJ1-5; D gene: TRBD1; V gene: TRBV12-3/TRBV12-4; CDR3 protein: CASTPDRGDRPQHF; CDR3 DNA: TGTGCCAGCACCCCGGACAGGGGGGATCGGCCCCAGCATTTT
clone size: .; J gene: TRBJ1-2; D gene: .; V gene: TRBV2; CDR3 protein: CASSEMGYTF; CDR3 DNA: TGTGCCAGCAGTGAGATGGGCTACACCTTC
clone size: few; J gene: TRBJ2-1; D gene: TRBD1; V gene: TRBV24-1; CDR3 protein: CATSNRQGSYYNEQFF; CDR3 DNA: TGTGCCACCAGCAATCGACAGGGAAGCTACTACAATGAGCAGTTCTTC
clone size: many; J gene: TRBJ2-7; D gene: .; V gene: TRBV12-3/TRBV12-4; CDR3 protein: CASSTYRELPYEQYF; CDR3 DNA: TGTGCCAGCAGTACATACAGGGAACTTCCCTACGAGCAGTACTTC
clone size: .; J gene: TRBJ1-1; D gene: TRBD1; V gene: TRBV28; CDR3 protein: CASQNRGEMNTEAFF; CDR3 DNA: TGTGCCTCGCAAAACAGGGGGGAAATGAACACTGAAGCTTTCTTT
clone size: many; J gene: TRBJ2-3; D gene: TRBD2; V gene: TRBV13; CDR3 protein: CASSASGRGTDTQYF; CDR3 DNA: TGTGCCAGCAGCGCCAGCGGGAGGGGTACAGATACGCAGTATTTT
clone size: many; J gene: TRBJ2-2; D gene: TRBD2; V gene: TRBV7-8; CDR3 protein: CASSLWGGNTGELFF; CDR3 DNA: TGTGCCAGCAGCTTGTGGGGGGGGAACACCGGGGAGCTGTTTTTT
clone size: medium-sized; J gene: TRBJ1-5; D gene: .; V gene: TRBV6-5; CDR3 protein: CASSYSENQPQHF; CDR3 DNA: TGTGCCAGCAGTTACTCAGAAAATCAGCCCCAGCATTTT
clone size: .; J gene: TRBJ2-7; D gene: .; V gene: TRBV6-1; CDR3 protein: CASVRTSGYGSSYEQYF; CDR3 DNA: TGTGCCAGCGTCCGAACCAGCGGGTACGGAAGCTCCTACGAGCAGTACTTC
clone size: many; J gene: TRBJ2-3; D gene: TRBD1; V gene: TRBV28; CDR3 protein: CASRGQGMGTDTQYF; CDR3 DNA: TGTGCCAGCAGGGGACAGGGTATGGGTACAGATACGCAGTATTTT
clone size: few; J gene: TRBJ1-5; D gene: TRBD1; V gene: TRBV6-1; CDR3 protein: CASSDWTGTSNQPQHF; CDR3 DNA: TGTGCCAGCAGTGACTGGACAGGAACTAGCAATCAGCCCCAGCATTTT
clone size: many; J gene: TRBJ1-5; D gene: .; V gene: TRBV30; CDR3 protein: CAWSGQNNQPQHF; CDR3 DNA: TGTGCCTGGAGTGGGCAGAACAATCAGCCCCAGCATTTT
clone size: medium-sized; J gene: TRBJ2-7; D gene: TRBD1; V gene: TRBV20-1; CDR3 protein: CSASKIPGQGVYEQYF; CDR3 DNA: TGCAGTGCTAGTAAGATCCCGGGACAGGGAGTTTACGAGCAGTACTTC
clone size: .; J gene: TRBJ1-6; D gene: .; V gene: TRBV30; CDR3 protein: CACSSGRGDSPLHF; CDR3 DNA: TGTGCCTGCAGTTCGGGGCGCGGTGACTCACCCCTCCACTTT
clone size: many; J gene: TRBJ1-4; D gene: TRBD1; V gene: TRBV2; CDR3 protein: CASSGKGAREKLFF; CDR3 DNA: TGTGCCAGCAGTGGGAAGGGGGCGCGAGAAAAACTGTTTTTT
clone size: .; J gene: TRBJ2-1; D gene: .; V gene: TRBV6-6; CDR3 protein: CASSYLDIHEQFF; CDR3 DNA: TGTGCCAGCAGTTATCTAGATATCCATGAGCAGTTCTTC
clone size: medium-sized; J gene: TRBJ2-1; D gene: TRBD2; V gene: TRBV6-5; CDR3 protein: CASSYSGTSGRADEQFF; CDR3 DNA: TGTGCCAGCAGTTACTCGGGAACTAGCGGGAGGGCGGATGAGCAGTTCTTC
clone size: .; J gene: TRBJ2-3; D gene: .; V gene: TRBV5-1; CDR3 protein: CASSYREMSTDTQYF; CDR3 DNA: TGCGCCAGCAGCTACAGGGAGATGAGCACAGATACGCAGTATTTT
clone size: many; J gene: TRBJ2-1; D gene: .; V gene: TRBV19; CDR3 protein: CASSLSINNEQFF; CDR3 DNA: TGTGCCAGTAGTCTGTCGATTAACAATGAGCAGTTCTTC
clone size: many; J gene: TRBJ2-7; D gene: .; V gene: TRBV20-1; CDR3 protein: CSARDLGASPDEQYF; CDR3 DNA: TGCAGTGCTAGAGATCTCGGGGCTAGTCCCGACGAGCAGTACTTC
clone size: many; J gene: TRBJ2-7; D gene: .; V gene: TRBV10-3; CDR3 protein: CAIILSYEQYF; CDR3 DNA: TGTGCCATCATACTTTCCTACGAGCAGTACTTC
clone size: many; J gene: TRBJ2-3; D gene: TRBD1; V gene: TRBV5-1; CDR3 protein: CASSLGQGGDTQYF; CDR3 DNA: TGCGCCAGCAGCCTTGGACAGGGTGGAGATACGCAGTATTTT
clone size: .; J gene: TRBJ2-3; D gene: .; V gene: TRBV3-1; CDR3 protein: CASGKQSTDTQYF; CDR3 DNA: TGTGCCAGCGGCAAACAGAGCACAGATACGCAGTATTTT
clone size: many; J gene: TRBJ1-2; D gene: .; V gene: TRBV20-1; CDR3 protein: CSGYRNRPPYGYTF; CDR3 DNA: TGCAGTGGGTACAGGAACCGGCCACCCTATGGCTACACCTTC
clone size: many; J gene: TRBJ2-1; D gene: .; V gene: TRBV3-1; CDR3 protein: CASSRWSGTPYNEQFF; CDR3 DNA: TGTGCCAGCAGCCGGTGGTCCGGGACTCCGTACAATGAGCAGTTCTTC
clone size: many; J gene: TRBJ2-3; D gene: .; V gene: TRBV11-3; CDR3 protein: CASSLNLRGTQYF; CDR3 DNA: TGTGCCAGCAGCTTAAATTTGAGGGGTACGCAGTATTTT
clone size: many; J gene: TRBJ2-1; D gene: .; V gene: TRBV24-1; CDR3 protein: CATSDASRGSLGDEQFF; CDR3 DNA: TGTGCCACCAGTGACGCTTCAAGGGGTAGCCTGGGCGATGAGCAGTTCTTC
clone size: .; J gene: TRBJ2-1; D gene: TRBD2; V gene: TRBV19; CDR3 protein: CASSIRTSGSYNEQFF; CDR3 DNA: TGTGCCAGTAGTATAAGGACTAGCGGGAGTTACAATGAGCAGTTCTTC
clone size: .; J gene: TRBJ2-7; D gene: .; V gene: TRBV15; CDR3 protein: CATSFARQVIYEQYF; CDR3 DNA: TGTGCCACCAGCTTTGCCCGGCAGGTAATCTACGAGCAGTACTTC
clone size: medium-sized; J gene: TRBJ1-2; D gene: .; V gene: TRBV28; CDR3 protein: CASRVTANYGYTF; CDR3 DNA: TGTGCCAGCAGAGTGACCGCTAACTATGGCTACACCTTC
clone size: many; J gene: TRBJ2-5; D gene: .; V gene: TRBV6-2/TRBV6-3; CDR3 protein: CASSPQETQYF; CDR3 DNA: TGTGCCAGCAGCCCTCAAGAGACCCAGTACTTC
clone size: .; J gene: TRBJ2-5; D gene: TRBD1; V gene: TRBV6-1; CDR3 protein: CASSSGTGVGQLQETQYF; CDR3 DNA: TGTGCCAGCAGTTCCGGGACAGGGGTCGGCCAGCTACAAGAGACCCAGTACTTC
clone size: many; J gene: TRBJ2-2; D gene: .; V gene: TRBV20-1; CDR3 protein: CSARAGAVGGELFF; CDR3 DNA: TGCAGTGCTAGAGCAGGGGCAGTCGGCGGGGAGCTGTTTTTT
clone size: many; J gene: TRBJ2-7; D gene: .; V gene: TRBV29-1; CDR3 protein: CSVDGQVPYEQYF; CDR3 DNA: TGCAGCGTTGATGGCCAGGTCCCTTACGAGCAGTACTTC
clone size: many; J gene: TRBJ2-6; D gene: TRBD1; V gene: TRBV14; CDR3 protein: CASSRQGSGANVLTF; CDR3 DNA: TGTGCCAGCAGCCGACAGGGCTCTGGGGCCAACGTCCTGACTTTC
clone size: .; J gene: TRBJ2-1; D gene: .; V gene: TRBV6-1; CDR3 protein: CASSGWPAPPTEQFF; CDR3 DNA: TGTGCCAGCAGTGGTTGGCCCGCTCCTCCCACAGAGCAGTTCTTC
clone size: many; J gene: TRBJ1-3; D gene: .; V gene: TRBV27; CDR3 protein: CASSTTGSGNTIYF; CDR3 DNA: TGTGCCAGCAGCACCACAGGCTCTGGAAACACCATATATTTT
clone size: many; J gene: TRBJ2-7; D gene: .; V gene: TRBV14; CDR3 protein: CASSQDSQGSREQYF; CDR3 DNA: TGTGCCAGCAGCCAAGATTCCCAGGGATCTAGGGAGCAGTACTTC
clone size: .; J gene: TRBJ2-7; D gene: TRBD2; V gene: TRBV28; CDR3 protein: CAAVTWRGARQGYEQYF; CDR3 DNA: TGTGCCGCGGTCACGTGGCGGGGGGCAAGGCAGGGTTACGAGCAGTACTTC
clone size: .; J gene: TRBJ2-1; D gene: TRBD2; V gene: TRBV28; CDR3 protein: CASSPTSGSLNQQFF; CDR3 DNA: TGTGCCAGCAGTCCCACTAGCGGGAGTTTGAATCAGCAGTTCTTC
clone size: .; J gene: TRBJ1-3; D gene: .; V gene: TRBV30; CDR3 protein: CAWNAASGNTIYF; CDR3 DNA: TGTGCCTGGAACGCAGCAAGCGGAAACACCATATATTTT
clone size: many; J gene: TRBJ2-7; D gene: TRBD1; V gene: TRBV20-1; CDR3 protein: CSARVRQGTQEQYF; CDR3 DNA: TGCAGTGCTAGGGTCCGACAGGGAACTCAAGAGCAGTACTTC
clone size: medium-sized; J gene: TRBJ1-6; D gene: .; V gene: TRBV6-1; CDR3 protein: CASNGGNNSPLHF; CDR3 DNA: TGTGCCAGCAATGGGGGGAATAATTCACCCCTCCACTTT
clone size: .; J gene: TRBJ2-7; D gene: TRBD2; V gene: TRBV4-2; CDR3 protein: CASSQGPSGYEQYF; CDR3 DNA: TGTGCCAGCAGCCAAGGCCCTAGCGGCTACGAGCAGTACTTC
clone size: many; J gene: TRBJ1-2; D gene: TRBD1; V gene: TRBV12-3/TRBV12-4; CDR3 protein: CASTGTANYGYTF; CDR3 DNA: TGTGCCAGCACCGGGACAGCTAACTATGGCTACACCTTC
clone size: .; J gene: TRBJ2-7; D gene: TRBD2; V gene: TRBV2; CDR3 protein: CASRLGLAAYEQYF; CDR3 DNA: TGTGCCAGCCGATTGGGACTAGCCGCATACGAGCAGTACTTC